This T cell receptor (beta chain) stems from a study of cytomegalovirus exposure and HLA in healthy donors. Overall study findings and caveats: No immune exposure information besides CMV serostatus was available.

About this clone itself: As yet, its antigen is unknown.

Germline assignment: CDR1 KGHSH and CDR2 LQKENI. CDR3 size: 13 residues. V lost 8 bases to trimming and J lost 5 bases; unmatched junction nucleotides: 5. The study ran its PCR with 60 Vbeta and 13 Jbeta primers. Clones were sequenced by immunoSEQ multiplex PCR, and TCRdb holds only the in-frame ones, with some missing. There are roughly 200,000 clones in the sample; approximately 83% occur only once, and more than 0.6% lies in the top ten. The chain carries TRBV18 and TRBJ2-7, with 11 bases aligning to TRBD2. Sequencing used PBMCs. This receptor was identified in a boy between 2 and 15 years old in good health and CMV-seronegative. DNA for the CDR3: TGTGCCAGCCTTCCTAGCGGGGGGAACGAGCAGTACTTC. It yields the protein CASLPSGGNEQYF.